This T cell receptor (beta chain) was recorded in a study of CD8+CD57+ T cells in acquired aplastic anemia. General observations from the study: About 29 CD8+ CDR3 sequences occurred in both the patients and the controls.

Genomic DNA constituted the template upon which TCR beta VDJ and CDR3 profiling was performed. One entry per CDR3 protein, called by TCRdb with MiXCR from the reads. This repertoire shows 150,000 to 200,000 distinct CDR3 sequences, 40% to 50% found once; its top ten account for more than 0.85%. The CDR3 length is 15 residues. From germline, CDR1 is ENHRY and CDR2 SYGVKD. V was pared by 3 bases and J by 7 bases, with 8 bases of the junction left unmatched. Previously, flow cytometry had revealed CD8+CD57+ cell expansion in the patients chosen for sequencing. Among the patients, all had severe acquired aplastic anemia. A single count supports this clonotype. The antigen remains undetermined.

This chain joins TRBV10-3 and TRBJ2-1, with TRBD1 matching 8 bases. The sequencing sample was made of sorted CD4+, CD8+, or CD8+CD57+ T cells (not recorded which) from PBMCs. This TCR was recovered from a human donor with aplastic anemia. The CDR3 is CAISDWTGMGNEQFF. DNA of the CDR3: TGTGCCATCAGTGATTGGACAGGGATGGGGAATGAGCAGTTCTTC.